The clone carrying this T cell receptor (beta chain) occurred a few times. This specimen comes from a study of blood T cell repertoires in COVID-19. The method was immunoSEQ multiplex PCR; TCRdb's version includes in-frame clones alone and lacks a portion of them. Of 350,000 to 450,000 clones in the sample, about 88% were seen once. The V end was cut by 0 bases, the J end by 1 base, with 10 bases between. Germline V gives CDR1 SGHTA, CDR2 FQGNSA. The CDR3 runs 15 residues. This sequence joins TRBV7-2 and TRBJ2-7; D possibly corresponds to TRBD1 (6 bases). The sample taken for sequencing was peripheral blood. The TCR sequence derives from a woman in her fifties or sixties with COVID-19, enrolled during active disease. The CDR3: CASSLAGTWSYEQYF. For the CDR3, the DNA is TGTGCCAGCAGCTTAGCCGGGACATGGTCCTACGAGCAGTACTTC.